These 32 T cell receptor beta chains were sequenced from one sample in a study of shared clonotypes between healthy human individuals (TCRdb year 2020). The library was prepared using the immunoSEQ multiplex PCR assay. Sourced from immuneACCESS, this table was stored by TCRdb with only in-frame sequences that have V and J called. A share of the clones is absent; for the studies checked, an unresolved V gene accounts for under half, and the remainder has no known explanation. This sample gives 1.5 million to 2.5 million clones in total; less than 95% of them show up just once. Clones ranked in the top ten supply approximately 1% of the sample. CD8 naive samples were CD45RO-negative cells positively selected for CCR7, giving a CD45RA+CCR7+ population that excluded TemRA cells. The sequencing input was naive CD8+ T cells sorted from blood. The intended sense of this specimen's cell subset or site label: CD45RA+CCR7+. These receptors were obtained from a young man in good health.

The rearrangement uses TRBV7-2 and TRBJ2-7; 7 bases agree with TRBD2. With 2 bases clipped from V and 4 bases from J, the junction kept 8 bases outside the gene matches. Germline CDR1 is SGHTA and CDR2 is FQGNSA. The CDR3 consists of 15 residues. The chain's CDR3 is CASSLWGRGLYEQYF. The CDR3 DNA is TGTGCCAGCAGCTTATGGGGGAGGGGTCTGTACGAGCAGTACTTC.

The V call is TRBV4-1, the J call TRBJ2-7, with 10 nucleotides matching TRBD1. The J segment lost 2 bases and the V segment lost 2 bases, leaving 6 bases of the junction unmatched. The CDR3 consists of 16 residues. Germline values: CDR1 MGHRA, CDR2 YSYEKL. CDR3 in amino acids: CASSQKDRGGTYEQYF. In nucleotides, the CDR3 is TGCGCCAGCAGCCAAAAGGACAGGGGGGGGACCTACGAGCAGTACTTC.

The chain is built from TRBV11-2 and TRBJ2-7; D may be TRBD2 (6 bases). This CDR3 region has 16 residues. The V end lost 1 base, the J end lost 6 bases, and 19 bases lay between the germline ends. Looked up from germline, CDR1 is SGHAT and CDR2 is FQNNGV. As DNA, the CDR3 is TGTGCCAGCAGCTTAGTGGGGAGGTCGACAAGCTTCGAGCAGTACTTC. The encoded protein is CASSLVGRSTSFEQYF.

The rearrangement uses TRBV18 and TRBJ1-3, with D possibly being TRBD1 (6 bases). V was trimmed by 3 bases and J by 2 bases, leaving 11 bases between them. This CDR3 has 15 residues. Germline V lookup: CDR1 KGHSH, CDR2 LQKENI. The chain's CDR3 is CASSPLWTAGNTIYF. For the CDR3, the DNA is TGTGCCAGCTCACCCCTTTGGACAGCTGGAAACACCATATATTTT.

This clone occurred once. Other DNA sequences in the same sample also yield this CDR3. J is TRBJ2-7 and V is TRBV9; 11 bases are shared with TRBD1. J was trimmed by 3 bases and V by 0 bases; bases with no gene match: 2. CDR1 and CDR2 from the germline V gene are SGDLS and YYNGEE. This CDR3 has 15 residues. CDR3 DNA sequence: TGTGCCAGCAGCGTAGCGGGACAGGGGGTCTACGAGCAGTACTTC. Residues: CASSVAGQGVYEQYF.

The V gene is TRBV29-1, the J gene TRBJ2-7, with TRBD2 matching 9 bases. The J segment lost 2 bases and the V segment lost 4 bases, leaving 15 bases of the junction unmatched. The germline V gene has CDR1 SQVTM and CDR2 ANQGSEA. The CDR3 length is 17 residues. The CDR3 coding sequence is TGCAGCGTTGTAGGTAGCGGGGGTCGCCTGGGGACCTACGAGCAGTACTTC. Its protein is CSVVGSGGRLGTYEQYF.

The V and J genes are TRBV10-3 and TRBJ2-1, with 7 bases identical to TRBD1. CDR1 ENHRY and CDR2 SYGVKD come from the germline V gene. The CDR3 runs to 14 residues. The ends lost 3 bases at V and 4 bases at J; junction bases unmatched: 3. For the CDR3, the DNA is TGTGCCATCAGTGAAGGGACAGATTACAATGAGCAGTTCTTC. It translates to CAISEGTDYNEQFF.

In the case of this clone: In the same sample, other DNA sequences code for this CDR3. This chain uses TRBV11-2 with TRBJ2-2; D may be TRBD2 (5 bases). V was trimmed by 6 bases and J by 3 bases, leaving 11 bases between them. This CDR3 spans 14 amino acids. Germline CDR1 is SGHAT and CDR2 is FQNNGV. CDR3 nucleotides: TGTGCCAGCAGTTCGGGGTCGTACACCGGGGAGCTGTTTTTT. It encodes CASSSGSYTGELFF.

Comment on this clone: This same CDR3 is encoded by further DNA sequences in the sample. The chain recombines TRBV6-6 with TRBJ2-3; D call uncertain. Germline-derived CDR1 and CDR2 are MNHNY and SVGAGI (reference sequence). V lost 0 bases, J lost 2 bases, and 3 bases lay in between. This CDR3 spans 13 amino acids. The CDR3 nucleotides are TGTGCCAGCAGTTACTCGTTCACAGATACGCAGTATTTT. Its translation is CASSYSFTDTQYF.

The rearrangement uses TRBV7-2 and TRBJ1-6, with a possible D match to TRBD1 (5 bases). CDR1 and CDR2 from the germline V gene are SGHTA and FQGNSA. V was trimmed by 5 bases and J by 8 bases, leaving 16 bases between them. This CDR3 region has 15 residues. The CDR3 reads CASSRDTGKDSPLHF. The DNA of the CDR3 is TGTGCCAGCAGCCGGGATACAGGAAAAGATTCACCCCTCCACTTT. Combining the CDR3 with reference TRBV7-2 and TRBJ1-6 gives the whole variable domain GAGVSQSPSNKVTEKGKDVELRCDPISGHTALYWYRQSLGQGLEFLIYFQGNSAPDKSGLPSDRFSAERTGGSVSTLTIQRTQQEDSAVYLCASSRDTGKDSPLHFGNGTRLTVT.

This clone was seen only once. This rearrangement joins TRBV27 to TRBJ2-3; maybe TRBD2 (5 bases). This CDR3 has 12 amino acids. V was shortened by 6 bases and J by 8 bases, with 12 bases between the two germline ends. Germline V CDR1 and CDR2: MNHEY, SMNVEV (reference sequence). This chain's CDR3 is CASSPLGGTQYF. The CDR3 nucleotides read TGTGCCAGCAGCCCACTAGGCGGTACGCAGTATTTT.

For this clone: Other DNA sequences in the sample encode the same CDR3. The chain links TRBV7-9 to TRBJ2-7; D is perhaps TRBD1 (6 bases). The CDR3 runs 14 residues. The V gene lost 2 bases and the J gene lost 2 bases, with 10 bases spanning the gap. Germline loops: CDR1 SEHNR, CDR2 FQNEAQ (reference sequence). The CDR3 nucleotides read TGTGCCAGCAGCTTAACGGGACAAACCTACGAGCAGTACTTC. Amino acids: CASSLTGQTYEQYF.

V gene TRBV27 combines with J gene TRBJ2-7; D is perhaps TRBD1 (5 bases). V was clipped by 5 bases and J by 3 bases, with 20 bases between them. Germline V gene sequence: CDR1 MNHEY, CDR2 SMNVEV (reference sequence). CDR3 length equals 16 residues. The CDR3 DNA reads TGTGCCAGCAGTCCGTCGCTGGGGCGGAGACACTACGAGCAGTACTTC. Protein sequence: CASSPSLGRRHYEQYF.

This chain links TRBV10-2 with TRBJ2-1; TRBD1 is a possible D gene (6 bases). The CDR3 runs to 14 residues. CDR1 is WSHSY, CDR2 SAAADI, per germline. V lost 8 bases and J 3 bases, leaving 14 bases between the germline ends. CDR3 in DNA: TGCGCCAGCTCCGGGACAAACAACTACAATGAGCAGTTCTTC. This codes for CASSGTNNYNEQFF.

This chain uses TRBV5-5 with TRBJ1-1; a possible D gene is TRBD1 (6 bases). CDR1 is SGHKS and CDR2 is YYEKEE in the germline V gene (reference sequence). The CDR3 extends over 15 amino acids. V was pared by 3 bases and J by 5 bases, with 17 bases between. This CDR3 reads CASSWGTGRGTEAFF. In nucleotides, the CDR3 is TGTGCCAGCAGCTGGGGGACGGGCAGGGGTACTGAAGCTTTCTTT.

The chain joins TRBV28 to TRBJ2-7; 8 bases agree with TRBD1. The J segment lost 9 bases and the V segment lost 2 bases, leaving 6 bases of the junction unmatched. Germline V gives CDR1 MDHEN, CDR2 SYDVKM. The CDR3 loop spans 13 amino acids. The CDR3 region is CASSLQGAIRQYF. In DNA, the CDR3 is TGTGCCAGCAGTTTACAGGGGGCGATTAGGCAGTACTTC.

The chain carries TRBV30 and TRBJ2-1; D ambiguous. Germline loops: CDR1 GTSNPN, CDR2 SVGIG (reference sequence). Trimming shortened V by 0 bases and J by 8 bases, and 11 bases separated the two germline ends. The CDR3 has 13 residues. CDR3 amino acids: CAWSVESWHEQFF. The CDR3 DNA is TGTGCCTGGAGTGTGGAATCGTGGCATGAGCAGTTCTTC. The whole variable domain, remainder taken from reference TRBV30 and TRBJ2-1, is SQTIHQWPATLVQPVGSPLSLECTVEGTSNPNLYWYRQAAGRGLQLLFYSVGIGQISSEVPQNLSASRPQDRQFILSSKKLLLSDSGFYLCAWSVESWHEQFFGPGTRLTVL.

The V gene is TRBV27, the J gene TRBJ2-7, with 7 nucleotides matching TRBD1. Trimming at V came to 5 bases and at J to 0 bases, leaving 10 bases not matched to a gene. CDR1 and CDR2 from the germline V gene are MNHEY and SMNVEV (reference sequence). The CDR3 runs 16 residues. CDR3 coding DNA: TGTGCCAGCAGTCCCGACCCCGGGACAGTCTCCTACGAGCAGTACTTC. It is translated as CASSPDPGTVSYEQYF.

The rearrangement joins TRBV5-6 to TRBJ1-2; D gene uncertain. The CDR3 runs 13 residues. The V and J ends lost 1 base and 4 bases respectively, with 8 bases between them. Germline CDR1 SGHDT, CDR2 YYEEEE. CDR3 protein: CASSLPSLYGYTF. CDR3 nucleotide sequence: TGTGCCAGCAGCTTGCCCAGCCTCTATGGCTACACCTTC.

The J gene is TRBJ1-1, the V gene TRBV27, with 7 bases fitting TRBD1. Looked up from germline, CDR1 is MNHEY and CDR2 is SMNVEV (reference sequence). This CDR3 is built from 14 residues. After removal of 3 bases from V and 1 base from J, the junction contained 2 bases not matched to a gene. CDR3 nucleotides: TGTGCCAGCAGTTTGGAGGGGGCGAACACTGAAGCTTTCTTT. Translation gives CASSLEGANTEAFF.

This rearrangement joins TRBV30 to TRBJ2-5, with D hard to call. From germline, CDR1 is GTSNPN and CDR2 SVGIG (reference sequence). The CDR3 length is 13 residues. V lost 2 bases, J lost 1 base, and 8 bases lay in between. As DNA, the CDR3 is TGTGCCTGGAGTACGGTTACCCAAGAGACCCAGTACTTC. This sequence encodes CAWSTVTQETQYF.

This clone appeared once. V is TRBV7-9 and J is TRBJ2-7; no definite D call. Trimming shortened V by 4 bases and J by 3 bases, and 7 bases separated the two germline ends. From germline, CDR1 is SEHNR and CDR2 FQNEAQ (reference sequence). The CDR3 spans 12 residues. The CDR3 spells CASSYDNYEQYF. The CDR3 coding sequence is TGTGCCAGCAGCTATGACAACTACGAGCAGTACTTC.

In this sample, this clone turned up once. The chain has TRBV2 and TRBJ2-5, with D unresolved. Between the trimmed V and J ends, which lost 4 bases and 4 bases, there was a span of 22 bases. CDR1 SNHLY and CDR2 FYNNEI come from the germline V gene. This CDR3 is built from 17 residues. CDR3 DNA sequence: TGTGCCAGCAGTGCCTCTGGCAGAGAATATTCAAGAGAGACCCAGTACTTC. It specifies CASSASGREYSRETQYF. The variable domain in full, completed from reference TRBV2 and TRBJ2-5, reads EPEVTQTPSHQVTQMGQEVILRCVPISNHLYFYWYRQILGQKVEFLVSFYNNEISEKSEIFDDQFSVERPDGSNFTLKIRSTKLEDSAMYFCASSASGREYSRETQYFGPGTRLLVL.

The rearrangement uses TRBV2 and TRBJ2-1; 12 bases align to TRBD2. The V gene's germline CDR1 is SNHLY and CDR2 FYNNEI. This CDR3 has 13 amino acids. Trimming removed 6 bases from V and 7 bases from J; junction bases left unmatched: 1. The CDR3: CASRLAGGNEQFF. The CDR3 bases are TGTGCCAGCAGGCTAGCGGGAGGGAATGAGCAGTTCTTC.

The chain has TRBV11-3 and TRBJ2-7, with a weak D call TRBD2 (6 bases). This CDR3 has 13 residues. The V and J ends lost 2 bases and 6 bases respectively, with 11 bases between them. From germline, CDR1 is SGHNT and CDR2 YENEEA. CDR3 DNA sequence: TGTGCCAGCAGCTTATCGGGGGATGTCGAGCAGTACTTC. Residues: CASSLSGDVEQYF.

This chain uses TRBV15 with TRBJ1-6; D is possibly TRBD1 (6 bases). This CDR3 is 16 amino acids long. The germline gives CDR1 LNHNV, CDR2 YYDKDF (reference sequence). The V gene lost 3 bases and the J gene lost 7 bases, with 16 bases spanning the gap. DNA for the CDR3: TGTGCCACCAGCAGGGACAGTCCGGGTTTGAATTCACCCCTCCACTTT. Its translation is CATSRDSPGLNSPLHF.

The chain joins TRBV2 to TRBJ2-3; D might be TRBD1 or TRBD2, each matching 6 bases. V lost 4 bases and J lost 0, with 11 bases in between. This CDR3 is 15 amino acids long. Germline-derived CDR1 and CDR2 are SNHLY and FYNNEI. CDR3 nucleotide sequence: TGTGCCAGCAGTGCCGGGGGCAGTAGCACAGATACGCAGTATTTT. Translation gives CASSAGGSSTDTQYF. Supplemented by reference TRBV2 and TRBJ2-3, the full variable domain reads EPEVTQTPSHQVTQMGQEVILRCVPISNHLYFYWYRQILGQKVEFLVSFYNNEISEKSEIFDDQFSVERPDGSNFTLKIRSTKLEDSAMYFCASSAGGSSTDTQYFGPGTRLTVL.

The chain has TRBV9 and TRBJ2-1; 12 nucleotides line up with TRBD2. The germline CDR1 and CDR2 sequences are SGDLS and YYNGEE. This CDR3 has 16 amino acids. V shed 0 bases and J 10 bases; nucleotides not matched to a gene: 8. This CDR3 is CASSVERTSGTGEQFF. CDR3 nucleotides: TGTGCCAGCAGCGTAGAGCGGACTAGCGGGACCGGGGAGCAGTTCTTC.

This clone was detected ten times or more. The sample carries other DNA sequences with the same CDR3. The chain recombines TRBV7-9 with TRBJ1-1; no firm D call. This CDR3 has 12 amino acids. Trimming cost V 2 bases and J 0 bases, with 1 base left between them. Germline CDR1 reads SEHNR; CDR2 reads FQNEAQ (reference sequence). This CDR3 is CASSLMNTEAFF. DNA for the CDR3: TGTGCCAGCAGCTTAATGAACACTGAAGCTTTCTTT.

V gene TRBV6-5 combines with J gene TRBJ2-4, with D hard to call. The V end was cut by 5 bases, the J end by 2 bases, with 13 bases between. Germline CDR1 is MNHEY and CDR2 is SVGAGI. CDR3 length: 15 amino acids. This chain's CDR3 is CASSAWLGSKNIQYF. Here the CDR3 DNA reads TGTGCCAGCAGTGCCTGGCTTGGTTCCAAAAACATTCAGTACTTC.

This chain uses TRBV11-2 with TRBJ2-1; 11 bases match TRBD1. Germline V gives CDR1 SGHAT, CDR2 FQNNGV. With V trimmed by 6 bases and J by 0 bases, 4 bases remained unmatched. This CDR3 spans 16 amino acids. CDR3 residues: CASSWDRGDSYNEQFF. Written as DNA, the CDR3 is TGTGCCAGCAGTTGGGACAGGGGGGACTCCTACAATGAGCAGTTCTTC.

V is TRBV21-1 and J is TRBJ1-2. TRBV21-1 has pseudogene status. This CDR3 is built from 16 residues. CDR3 loop: CASSKTSGNGYYGYTF. The CDR3, as DNA: TGTGCCAGCAGCAAAACGTCCGGGAACGGCTACTATGGCTACACCTTC.